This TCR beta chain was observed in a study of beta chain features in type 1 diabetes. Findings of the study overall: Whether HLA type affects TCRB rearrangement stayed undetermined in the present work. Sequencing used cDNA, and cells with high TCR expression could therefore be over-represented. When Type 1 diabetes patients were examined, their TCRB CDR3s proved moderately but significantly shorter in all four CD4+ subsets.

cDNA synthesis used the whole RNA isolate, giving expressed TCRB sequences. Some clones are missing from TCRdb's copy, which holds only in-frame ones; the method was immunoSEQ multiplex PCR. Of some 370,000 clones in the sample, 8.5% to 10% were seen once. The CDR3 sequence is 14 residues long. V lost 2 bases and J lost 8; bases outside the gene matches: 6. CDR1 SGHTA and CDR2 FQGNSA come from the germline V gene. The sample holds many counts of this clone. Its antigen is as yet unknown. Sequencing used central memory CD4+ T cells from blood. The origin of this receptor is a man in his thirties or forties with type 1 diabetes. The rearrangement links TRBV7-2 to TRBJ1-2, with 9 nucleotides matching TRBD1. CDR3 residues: CASSLSRQGEGYTF. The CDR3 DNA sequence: TGTGCCAGCAGCTTATCACGACAGGGGGAAGGCTACACCTTC.